Given below is one T cell receptor beta chain in context. No antigen is known for it. V lost 2 bases and J lost 4; bases outside the gene matches: 8. Germline-derived CDR1 and CDR2 are MNHNS and SASEGT. The CDR3 contains 16 residues. The data derive from a study of beta chain features in type 1 diabetes. Notes on the study in general: Cells carrying high TCR expression could end up over-represented when cDNA is sequenced. People with Type 1 diabetes carried modestly yet significantly shorter TCRB CDR3s in all four CD4+ subsets. A pattern of fewer insertions and more deletions at VDJ junctions was seen in type 1 diabetes patients.

Isolated RNA was reverse transcribed in full, so expressed TCRB transcripts were sequenced. Profiled with immunoSEQ multiplex PCR; TCRdb holds only in-frame clones, not every one. Of 300,000 to 450,000 clones in the sample, over 8.5% were seen once. The origin of this receptor is a man aged 25-40 years with type 1 diabetes. Sequencing was carried out using central memory CD4+ T cells from blood. This chain links TRBV6-1 with TRBJ1-3; 7 bases map to TRBD1. The CDR3 DNA sequence: TGTGCCAGCAGTGAAATTGTAAGGGGGCAAGGAAACACCATATATTTT. It yields the protein CASSEIVRGQGNTIYF.